What follows are 26 T cell receptor beta chains derived from one specimen sequenced in a study of blood T cell repertoires in COVID-19. TCRdb keeps only in-frame clones here, not all; method: immunoSEQ multiplex PCR. The data show around 150,000 clones, with approximately 75% seen just once and approximately 10% held by the top ten. The material sequenced was peripheral blood. Source of these receptors: a human donor in a cohort sampled during active COVID-19.

This chain connects TRBV19 to TRBJ2-6; 8 nucleotides line up with TRBD1. CDR3 length: 17 residues. Germline CDR1 is LNHDA and CDR2 is SQIVND (reference sequence). V was clipped by 7 bases and J by 0 bases; unmatched bases: 8. CDR3 bases: TGTGCCAGTAATCCAGGGGGCTCGGGCTCTGGGGCCAACGTCCTGACTTTC. Its protein product is CASNPGGSGSGANVLTF. The full variable domain, its missing parts supplied by reference TRBV19 and TRBJ2-6, is DGGITQSPKYLFRKEGQNVTLSCEQNLNHDAMYWYRQDPGQGLRLIYYSQIVNDFQKGDIAEGYSVSREKKESFPLTVTSAQKNPTAFYLCASNPGGSGSGANVLTFGAGSRLTVL.

V usage is TRBV28 and J usage is TRBJ1-1; TRBD1 aligns across 7 bases. Germline V gives CDR1 MDHEN, CDR2 SYDVKM. The CDR3 runs 16 residues. Trimming took 3 bases from V and 1 from J; bases not matched to a gene: 8. The DNA for the CDR3 is TGTGCCAGCAGTTTGGGCAGGGGGTACGGGAACACTGAAGCTTTCTTT. Translating gives CASSLGRGYGNTEAFF.

The chain recombines TRBV7-9 with TRBJ1-4, with D tentatively TRBD1 (6 bases). Trimming shortened V by 0 bases and J by 8 bases, and 16 bases separated the two germline ends. Looked up from germline, CDR1 is SEHNR and CDR2 is FQNEAQ (reference sequence). This CDR3 has 16 residues. Here the CDR3 DNA reads TGTGCCAGCAGCTTAGCGCGTATGGGGGCGATAGAAAAACTGTTTTTT. It translates to CASSLARMGAIEKLFF.

The V gene is TRBV4-3, the J gene TRBJ1-4, with D tentatively TRBD1 (5 bases). CDR3 length: 16 amino acids. The ends were cut back, 4 bases at V and 5 bases at J, with 17 bases in the middle. CDR1 and CDR2 (germline): LGHNA, YSLEER. The CDR3: CASSLRVSGPNEKLFF. Here the CDR3 DNA reads TGCGCCAGCAGCCTAAGGGTGTCAGGGCCGAATGAAAAACTGTTTTTT.

This clone was counted once. This chain joins TRBV2 and TRBJ2-7; D might be TRBD2 (6 bases). The CDR3 loop spans 14 amino acids. V was trimmed by 6 bases and J by 0 bases, leaving 12 bases between them. The V gene's germline CDR1 is SNHLY and CDR2 FYNNEI. CDR3 sequence reads: CASRWGVGSYEQYF. CDR3 DNA sequence: TGTGCCAGCAGGTGGGGGGTCGGCTCCTACGAGCAGTACTTC.

The V gene is TRBV10-3, the J gene TRBJ2-1; TRBD1 matches at 9 bases. V shed 6 bases and J 5 bases; nucleotides not matched to a gene: 5. CDR1 is ENHRY and CDR2 is SYGVKD in the germline V gene. The CDR3 extends over 14 amino acids. CDR3 sequence: CAISRQGVDNEQFF. DNA of the CDR3: TGTGCCATCAGCAGACAGGGGGTGGACAATGAGCAGTTCTTC.

The rearrangement links TRBV11-2 to TRBJ2-7; D might be TRBD2 (5 bases). This CDR3 has 15 residues. V dropped 9 bases and J dropped 0 bases, with 18 bases sitting between them. Germline V gene data show CDR1 as SGHAT and CDR2 as FQNNGV. The CDR3 sequence: CASNDPLRDSYEQYF. The CDR3 bases are TGTGCCAGTAACGACCCCCTGAGGGACTCCTACGAGCAGTACTTC.

The table lists this clone with a few counts. At one boundary the junction diverges from the germline segment, which might be a read error. The V and J genes are TRBV12-3 or TRBV12-4 and TRBJ1-5, with D maybe TRBD1 (6 bases). This CDR3 is built from 12 residues. The CDR3 DNA follows: TGTGCCAGCAGTTTCGACCGGGACACAGTGGATTTT. Translated: CASSFDRDTVDF.

The J gene is TRBJ1-2, the V gene TRBV29-1; D remains unclear. This CDR3 is built from 14 residues. Germline lookup yields CDR1 SQVTM and CDR2 ANQGSEA. The V gene lost 0 bases and the J gene lost 4 bases, with 12 bases spanning the gap. In DNA, the CDR3 is TGCAGCGTTGAAGAAGGAGGGCAGAGCTATGGCTACACCTTC. It yields the protein CSVEEGGQSYGYTF.

The chain uses TRBV6-1 and TRBJ1-5, with D possibly TRBD1 on 5 matching bases. The CDR3 loop spans 16 amino acids. The V and J ends lost 3 bases and 2 bases respectively, with 14 bases between them. Germline values: CDR1 MNHNS, CDR2 SASEGT. The CDR3: CASSDRTGTGNQPQHF. CDR3 nucleotides: TGTGCCAGCAGTGATAGAACAGGAACAGGCAATCAGCCCCAGCATTTT.

A single count supports this clone. V gene TRBV4-3 combines with J gene TRBJ2-3; 12 bases are shared with TRBD2. With V trimmed by 1 base and J by 0 bases, 8 bases remained unmatched. The CDR3 spans 19 residues. Germline V gene data show CDR1 as LGHNA and CDR2 as YSLEER. The CDR3 coding sequence is TGCGCCAGCAGCCAAGCGGGACTAGCGGGCAGCTCTAGCACAGATACGCAGTATTTT. Encoded protein: CASSQAGLAGSSSTDTQYF.

The chain is built from TRBV9 and TRBJ2-2; TRBD1 aligns across 8 bases. The germline V gene has CDR1 SGDLS and CDR2 YYNGEE. V trimming: 1 base; J trimming: 4 bases; junction bases outside the gene matches: 6. The CDR3 sequence is 16 residues long. In DNA, the CDR3 is TGTGCCAGCAGCGTACGAATACAGGGGGGCACCGGGGAGCTGTTTTTT. The encoded protein is CASSVRIQGGTGELFF. Supplemented by reference TRBV9 and TRBJ2-2, the full variable domain reads DSGVTQTPKHLITATGQRVTLRCSPRSGDLSVYWYQQSLDQGLQFLIQYYNGEERAKGNILERFSAQQFPDLHSELNLSSLELGDSALYFCASSVRIQGGTGELFFGEGSRLTVL.

DNA for the CDR3: TGTGCCAGTAGTATACTAGTACAAGAGACCCAGTACTTC. It translates to CASSILVQETQYF. This chain uses TRBV19 with TRBJ2-5; D gene ambiguous. Trimming took off 2 bases at V and 2 bases at J, with 6 bases between the two ends. This CDR3 has 13 amino acids. Germline assignment: CDR1 LNHDA and CDR2 SQIVND (reference sequence).

The genes are TRBV30 and TRBJ2-3; TRBD1 aligns across 7 bases. The V gene end was trimmed by 1 base and the J gene end by 2 bases; junction bases not matched to a gene: 3. Germline CDR1 and CDR2: GTSNPN and SVGIG (reference sequence). The CDR3 has 14 amino acids. CDR3: CAWSAGTVTDTQYF. The CDR3, as DNA: TGTGCCTGGAGTGCCGGGACAGTCACAGATACGCAGTATTTT. Variable domain in full (rest from reference TRBV30 and TRBJ2-3): SQTIHQWPATLVQPVGSPLSLECTVEGTSNPNLYWYRQAAGRGLQLLFYSVGIGQISSEVPQNLSASRPQDRQFILSSKKLLLSDSGFYLCAWSAGTVTDTQYFGPGTRLTVL.

The chain combines TRBV9 with TRBJ2-5; 7 bases are a match to TRBD1. This CDR3 has 14 residues. Germline loops: CDR1 SGDLS, CDR2 YYNGEE. After removal of 3 bases from V and 5 bases from J, the junction contained 7 bases not matched to a gene. The CDR3 region has the DNA TGTGCCAGCAGCGCCACGACAGGGTGGGAGACCCAGTACTTC. Protein sequence: CASSATTGWETQYF.

V usage is TRBV2 and J usage is TRBJ2-7, with D uncertain. V was clipped by 2 bases and J by 5 bases, with 4 bases between them. CDR3 length: 11 amino acids. CDR1 and CDR2 from the germline V gene are SNHLY and FYNNEI. The CDR3 spells CASSELDEQYF. The CDR3, as DNA: TGTGCCAGCAGTGAACTCGACGAGCAGTACTTC.

CDR3 DNA sequence: TGTGCCAGCAGTCCGGGGGACAGGGCGTCAGTCTATGGCTACACCTTC. The encoded protein is CASSPGDRASVYGYTF. The gene calls are TRBV6-6 and TRBJ1-2; TRBD1 matches 9 bases. Germline V gene sequence: CDR1 MNHNY, CDR2 SVGAGI (reference sequence). V gave up 5 bases and J gave up 4 bases; unmatched junction bases: 11. The CDR3 has 16 residues.

The chain joins TRBV2 to TRBJ1-4; D is ambiguous. V lost 7 bases and J lost 3, with 12 bases in between. The germline V gene has CDR1 SNHLY and CDR2 FYNNEI. The CDR3 sequence is 14 residues long. The CDR3 nucleotides read TGTGCCAGCAATAGAAATACAGCTAATGAAAAACTGTTTTTT. Translation gives CASNRNTANEKLFF.

This sequence joins TRBV5-6 and TRBJ1-6; possible D gene TRBD1, 6 bases. Trimming shortened V by 4 bases and J by 5 bases, and 16 bases separated the two germline ends. Germline V gene data show CDR1 as SGHDT and CDR2 as YYEEEE. CDR3 length: 16 amino acids. The CDR3 protein is CASSLSPRGDNSPLHF. CDR3 coding DNA: TGTGCCAGCAGCCTCTCCCCCAGGGGAGATAATTCACCCCTCCACTTT.

This clone showed up just a few times. This chain uses TRBV18 with TRBJ2-1; the match to TRBD1 covers 10 bases. CDR1 and CDR2 (germline): KGHSH, LQKENI. The J segment lost 9 bases and the V segment lost 5 bases, leaving 10 bases of the junction unmatched. The CDR3 runs 15 residues. The CDR3 protein is CASSKDRGQYSEQFF. The CDR3 DNA follows: TGTGCCAGCTCAAAAGACAGGGGGCAATATAGTGAGCAGTTCTTC.

The gene calls are TRBV18 and TRBJ2-1; tentative D call: TRBD2 (5 bases). This CDR3 contains 12 residues. Trimming took 11 bases from V and 9 from J, leaving 17 bases between them. Germline CDR1 KGHSH, CDR2 LQKENI. This CDR3 is CAAGNGPSEQFF. Written as DNA, the CDR3 is TGTGCCGCGGGTAACGGGCCCAGTGAGCAGTTCTTC.

V gene TRBV28 combines with J gene TRBJ1-1; tentative D call: TRBD1 (5 bases). The CDR3 spans 14 residues. V gave up 11 bases and J gave up 1 base, with 17 bases separating them. Germline assignment: CDR1 MDHEN and CDR2 SYDVKM. For the CDR3, the DNA is TGTGCCGCCGGGGGGAGTGGCTCGAACACTGAAGCTTTCTTT. Its protein is CAAGGSGSNTEAFF.

The rearrangement uses TRBV10-3 and TRBJ2-2; the match to TRBD1 covers 8 bases. Trimming at V came to 7 bases and at J to 1 base, leaving 8 bases not matched to a gene. This CDR3 is built from 16 residues. CDR1 and CDR2 (germline): ENHRY, SYGVKD. The CDR3 DNA is TGTGCCATCACCCAGTACGGGACAGGGAACACCGGGGAGCTGTTTTTT. It yields the protein CAITQYGTGNTGELFF.

The rearrangement links TRBV2 to TRBJ2-5; D unresolved. Trimming left V 6 bases short and J 2 bases short, with 10 bases between. The CDR3 spans 13 residues. Looked up from germline, CDR1 is SNHLY and CDR2 is FYNNEI. Here the CDR3 reads CASSLLPQETQYF. The CDR3 bases are TGTGCCAGCAGCCTCCTACCTCAAGAGACCCAGTACTTC.

The chain combines TRBV10-3 with TRBJ2-7, with 8 bases aligning to TRBD1. The germline gives CDR1 ENHRY, CDR2 SYGVKD. The CDR3 runs to 12 residues. The DNA for the CDR3 is TGTGGAACCGGGACAGGTAACTACGAGCAGTACTTC. Amino acid sequence: CGTGTGNYEQYF.

The J gene is TRBJ2-2, the V gene TRBV19, with 7 bases matching TRBD1. V trimming: 6 bases; J trimming: 2 bases; junction bases outside the gene matches: 9. CDR1 and CDR2 from the germline V gene are LNHDA and SQIVND (reference sequence). The CDR3 has 16 residues. CDR3 DNA: TGTGCCAGTAGCCGACCGAGGGGGCAAAACACCGGGGAGCTGTTTTTT. This codes for CASSRPRGQNTGELFF.